The 30 T cell receptor beta chains below were found in one sample sequenced in a study of Ad26.COV2.S vaccination and SARS-CoV-2 variants. Documented treatment: over 15 received Ad26.COV2.S at low or high dose, single or two shots; roughly five received placebo; per-sample allocation not given. Day 63 after the first vaccine or placebo injection was the time point for sampling. TCRdb's table, derived via immunoSEQ multiplex PCR, lists solely in-frame clones and lacks some. Among about 440,000 clones listed, around 90% were seen once. The sequencing here drew on peripheral blood, taken in a trial of Ad26.COV2.S vaccine versus placebo. The receptors were sampled from a person aged 18-65 years who received the Ad26.COV2.S COVID-19 vaccine or a placebo.

The chain links TRBV7-3 to TRBJ2-1; D is perhaps TRBD1 (7 bases). The germline V gene has CDR1 SGHTA and CDR2 FQGTGA. Trimming took 4 bases from V and 12 from J, leaving 13 bases between them. CDR3 size: 12 residues. This CDR3 is CASSSSQGGQFF. In DNA form, the CDR3 reads TGTGCCAGCAGCTCAAGTCAGGGGGGGCAGTTCTTC.

The chain has TRBV2 and TRBJ1-1, with TRBD1 identical over 7 bases. After removal of 5 bases from V and 3 bases from J, the junction contained 6 bases not matched to a gene. Germline-derived CDR1 and CDR2 are SNHLY and FYNNEI. The CDR3 has 14 residues. The CDR3 loop is CASSRQGIDTEAFF. The CDR3 DNA sequence: TGTGCCAGCAGTCGACAGGGTATAGACACTGAAGCTTTCTTT.

The gene calls are TRBV6-5 and TRBJ2-1; 8 bases are shared with TRBD2. The germline CDR1 and CDR2 sequences are MNHEY and SVGAGI. This CDR3 is 15 amino acids long. J gave up 6 bases and V 5 bases, and 9 bases lay outside the gene matches. CDR3 amino acids: CASSITGTSANEQFF. The CDR3 nucleotides are TGTGCCAGCAGTATAACCGGGACTAGTGCCAATGAGCAGTTCTTC.

The V call is TRBV12-3 or TRBV12-4, the J call TRBJ2-1; the D is unclear. The CDR3 is 13 amino acids. Trimming removed 5 bases from V and 6 bases from J, with 11 bases in between. The chain's CDR3 is CASSPHRPNEQFF. In nucleotides, the CDR3 is TGTGCCAGCAGTCCCCATCGGCCCAATGAGCAGTTCTTC.

With regard to this clone: The CDR3 carries no conserved terminal phenylalanine or tryptophan, so it likely arises from a read error. Because the CDR3's place on the DNA is in doubt, the DNA is left out and the CDR3 is given as listed by TCRdb. The V gene is TRBV20-1, the J gene TRBJ2-7; the listed D gene, TRBD2, was not tested against the DNA. Germline assignment: CDR1 DFQATT and CDR2 SNEGSKA (reference sequence). The CDR3 numbers 11 amino acids, ends counted. The CDR3 here is CSARDKGLAVI.

The chain recombines TRBV18 with TRBJ2-1; 13 bases fit TRBD2. This CDR3 region has 18 residues. With V trimmed by 6 bases and J by 12 bases, 20 bases remained unmatched. In germline, CDR1 is KGHSH, CDR2 LQKENI. The DNA for the CDR3 is TGTGCCAGCTCCGCAACCGACGGACTAGCGGGGGCCGGAGGTGGGCAGTTCTTC. Its protein product is CASSATDGLAGAGGGQFF.

This sequence joins TRBV9 and TRBJ2-3; 7 bases are a match to TRBD1. V shed 3 bases, J shed 2 bases, and the junction held 9 bases outside the gene matches. This CDR3 region has 16 residues. CDR1 is SGDLS and CDR2 is YYNGEE in the germline V gene. The CDR3 loop is CASSGQTGQVTDTQYF. The CDR3 DNA reads as TGTGCCAGCAGCGGTCAGACAGGGCAAGTCACAGATACGCAGTATTTT.

This chain connects TRBV6-6 to TRBJ1-4, with a possible D match to TRBD1 (6 bases). V was shortened by 7 bases and J by 2 bases, with 17 bases between the two germline ends. CDR1 is MNHNY, CDR2 SVGAGI, per germline (reference sequence). This CDR3 is 16 amino acids long. The CDR3 here is CASIPRGRGTNEKLFF. For the CDR3, the DNA is TGTGCCAGCATCCCGAGGGGGAGGGGGACTAATGAAAAACTGTTTTTT.

V usage is TRBV28 and J usage is TRBJ2-3; the D call may be TRBD1 or TRBD2 (5 bases each). V shed 3 bases and J shed 2 bases, with 12 bases lying between them. The germline V gene has CDR1 MDHEN and CDR2 SYDVKM. This CDR3 is 15 amino acids long. CDR3 protein: CASSFLRGATDTQYF. CDR3 bases: TGTGCCAGCAGTTTCCTTAGGGGAGCCACAGATACGCAGTATTTT. Full variable domain (rest looked up from reference TRBV28 and TRBJ2-3): DVKVTQSSRYLVKRTGEKVFLECVQDMDHENMFWYRQDPGLGLRLIYFSYDVKMKEKGDIPEGYSVSREKKERFSLILESASTNQTSMYLCASSFLRGATDTQYFGPGTRLTVL.

The CDR3 DNA is TGTGCCAGCTCACCATTGGGCGGGAGGGCCCTCTCCGAGCAGTACTTC. Encoded protein: CASSPLGGRALSEQYF. The chain couples TRBV18 to TRBJ2-7; TRBD2 matches 9 bases. The V gene's germline CDR1 is KGHSH and CDR2 LQKENI. CDR3 length: 16 amino acids. Trimming removed 2 bases from V and 6 bases from J; junction bases left unmatched: 11.

CDR3 sequence (DNA): TGTGCCAGCAGCCAAGACGTTATGAGGGTTGCTAGTGAGCAGTTCTTC. Its translation: CASSQDVMRVASEQFF. The chain has TRBV14 and TRBJ2-1; possibly TRBD2 for D (5 bases). Germline CDR1 is SGHDN and CDR2 is FVKESK. V was clipped by 0 bases and J by 9 bases, with 18 bases between them. CDR3 length equals 16 residues.

The chain couples TRBV15 to TRBJ2-3; 7 nucleotides align to TRBD2. The CDR3 has 14 amino acids. Germline V CDR1 and CDR2: LNHNV, YYDKDF (reference sequence). After removal of 8 bases from V and 6 bases from J, the junction contained 11 bases not matched to a gene. The CDR3 spells CATSPGGGEDTQYF. CDR3 bases: TGTGCCACCTCCCCCGGGGGAGGGGAGGATACGCAGTATTTT.

The chain has TRBV13 and TRBJ1-1; 8 bases line up with TRBD1. The V segment lost 5 bases and the J segment 0 bases; nucleotides outside the gene matches: 5. From germline, CDR1 is PRHDT and CDR2 FYEKMQ (reference sequence). The CDR3 has 15 amino acids. CDR3 nucleotide sequence: TGTGCCAGCAGCACCGACAGGGGTTTGAACACTGAAGCTTTCTTT. It is translated as CASSTDRGLNTEAFF.

CDR3 DNA sequence: TGTGCCTGGAGTGATGGAAGCTCTGGAAACACCATATATTTT. The encoded protein is CAWSDGSSGNTIYF. This rearrangement joins TRBV30 to TRBJ1-3; D unclear. V lost 1 base to trimming and J lost 0 bases, with 7 bases between them. Germline assignment: CDR1 GTSNPN and CDR2 SVGIG (reference sequence). The CDR3 extends over 14 amino acids.

The chain recombines TRBV14 with TRBJ2-3, with 7 bases fitting TRBD2. From germline, CDR1 is SGHDN and CDR2 FVKESK. CDR3 length equals 14 residues. J lost 6 bases, V lost 4 bases, and 7 bases had no gene match. The CDR3 spells CASSPTSFDDTQYF. The CDR3 nucleotides are TGTGCCAGCAGCCCGACTAGCTTTGACGATACGCAGTATTTT. Looking up the rest from reference TRBV14 and TRBJ2-3 gives the full variable domain: EAGVTQFPSHSVIEKGQTVTLRCDPISGHDNLYWYRRVMGKEIKFLLHFVKESKQDESGMPNNRFLAERTGGTYSTLKVQPAELEDSGVYFCASSPTSFDDTQYFGPGTRLTVL.

This clone was counted a few times. The V gene is TRBV6-2 or TRBV6-3, the J gene TRBJ2-2; a possible D gene is TRBD1 (6 bases). With 6 bases removed from V and 7 bases from J, the gap between germline ends came to 15 bases. CDR3 length: 14 residues. In germline, CDR1 is MNHEY, CDR2 SVGEGT. CDR3 sequence: CASSPSRGSGELFF. In DNA, the CDR3 is TGTGCCAGCAGCCCCTCAAGGGGGAGCGGGGAGCTGTTTTTT.

This clone was detected once. V and J are TRBV4-3 and TRBJ2-7; 10 positions agree with TRBD2. Losses at the gene ends were 4 bases for V and 7 bases for J; bases not matched to a gene: 10. The V gene's germline CDR1 is LGHNA and CDR2 YSLEER. The length of the CDR3 is 15 residues. This CDR3 is CASSRRSGRDYEQYF. CDR3 bases: TGCGCCAGCAGCCGACGAAGCGGGAGGGACTATGAGCAGTACTTC.

The chain employs TRBV28 and TRBJ2-7; D possibly matches TRBD1 or TRBD2 (5 bases each). Trimming took off 5 bases at V and 3 bases at J, with 11 bases between the two ends. CDR1 and CDR2 (germline): MDHEN, SYDVKM. The CDR3 totals 13 residues. The DNA for the CDR3 is TGTGCCAGCAGTCGGGGCCGGAACTACGAGCAGTACTTC. Translation: CASSRGRNYEQYF.

The genes are TRBV6-1 and TRBJ1-3; D is ambiguous. Germline CDR1 MNHNS, CDR2 SASEGT. This CDR3 has 15 amino acids. Between the trimmed V and J ends, which lost 1 base and 2 bases, there was a span of 9 bases. The CDR3 loop reads CASSEGETAGNTIYF. The CDR3 region has the DNA TGTGCCAGCAGTGAAGGCGAGACCGCTGGAAACACCATATATTTT.

The V gene is TRBV7-6, the J gene TRBJ1-3; D not resolved. CDR3 size: 16 residues. V was cut by 0 bases and J by 1 base, with 10 bases left in between. In germline, CDR1 is SGHVS, CDR2 FNYEAQ. CDR3 loop: CASSLAQPTSGNTIYF. CDR3 bases: TGTGCCAGCAGCTTAGCTCAACCTACTTCTGGAAACACCATATATTTT.

This clone appeared once. This sequence joins TRBV7-9 and TRBJ2-5; no firm D call. V lost 3 bases to trimming and J lost 2 bases, with 10 bases between them. CDR1 is SEHNR and CDR2 is FQNEAQ in the germline V gene (reference sequence). The CDR3 consists of 14 residues. Here the CDR3 reads CASSFSNGQETQYF. The CDR3 nucleotides are TGTGCCAGCAGCTTTTCTAACGGACAAGAGACCCAGTACTTC.

The chain is built from TRBV5-6 and TRBJ2-7; TRBD2 agrees at 10 bases. Per germline, CDR1 SGHDT and CDR2 YYEEEE. V gave up 2 bases and J gave up 5 bases; unmatched junction bases: 7. The CDR3 length is 15 residues. The CDR3 DNA reads as TGTGCCAGCAGCTTAGTTCCTAGCGGGAGCCACGAGCAGTACTTC. It encodes CASSLVPSGSHEQYF.

The CDR3 region has the DNA TGTGCCAGCAGCTTAAGCGGGAGTTACAATGAGCAGTTCTTC. The encoded protein is CASSLSGSYNEQFF. This chain connects TRBV11-1 to TRBJ2-1, with 8 bases that match TRBD2. Per the germline V gene, CDR1 is SGHAT and CDR2 is FQDESV (reference sequence). The CDR3 is made up of 14 amino acids. Germline trimming cut 2 bases from V and 4 bases from J; bases unmatched to any gene: 1. The full variable domain, with the rest looked up from reference TRBV11-1 and TRBJ2-1, is EAEVAQSPRYKITEKSQAVAFWCDPISGHATLYWYRQILGQGPELLVQFQDESVVDDSQLPKDRFSAERLKGVDSTLKIQPAELGDSAMYLCASSLSGSYNEQFFGPGTRLTVL.

The chain joins TRBV24-1 to TRBJ2-3; 9 bases align to TRBD1. V lost 7 bases and J lost 1; bases outside the gene matches: 2. CDR3 length equals 14 residues. Germline V lookup: CDR1 KGHDR, CDR2 SFDVKD. The CDR3 spells CATRGDRGTDTQYF. The DNA for the CDR3 is TGTGCCACCAGGGGGGACAGGGGCACAGATACGCAGTATTTT.

This clone was picked up one time. The rearrangement uses TRBV5-5 and TRBJ1-6; D remains ambiguous. The germline V gene encodes CDR1 SGHKS and CDR2 YYEKEE (reference sequence). This CDR3 has 18 amino acids. V was clipped by 4 bases and J by 0 bases, with 17 bases between them. CDR3 loop: CASSLGETARSYNSPLHF. The CDR3 bases are TGTGCCAGCAGCCTCGGAGAGACTGCCCGCTCCTATAATTCACCCCTCCACTTT.

The chain combines TRBV10-3 with TRBJ1-1; 10 nucleotides line up with TRBD1. V lost 4 bases to trimming and J lost 7 bases; unmatched junction nucleotides: 3. This CDR3 region has 13 residues. Germline assignment: CDR1 ENHRY and CDR2 SYGVKD. The CDR3 bases are TGTGCCATCAGTGGGGACAGGGGCGGTGAAGCTTTCTTT. Its translation: CAISGDRGGEAFF.

Points on this clone: Other DNA variants within this sample encode the same CDR3. V gene TRBV18 combines with J gene TRBJ2-7; 9 bases agree with TRBD1. J was trimmed by 1 base and V by 2 bases; bases with no gene match: 0. This CDR3 has 14 amino acids. CDR1 and CDR2 (germline): KGHSH, LQKENI. The CDR3: CASSPDRGSYEQYF. The CDR3 DNA reads TGTGCCAGCTCACCAGACAGGGGGTCCTACGAGCAGTACTTC.

The rearrangement uses TRBV27 and TRBJ2-3; 7 nucleotides match TRBD1. The CDR3 runs 14 residues. The V and J ends lost 5 bases and 6 bases, in that order; junction bases with no gene match: 8. CDR1 and CDR2 (germline): MNHEY, SMNVEV (reference sequence). The CDR3 spells CASSIRQGPDTQYF. DNA of the CDR3: TGTGCCAGCAGTATCCGACAGGGCCCCGATACGCAGTATTTT.

The count of this clone is one. V usage is TRBV5-1 and J usage is TRBJ1-3; D might be TRBD1 (5 bases). Per germline, CDR1 SGHRS and CDR2 YFSETQ. Trimming removed 4 bases from V and 6 bases from J, with 14 bases in between. This CDR3 is built from 14 residues. The CDR3 region is CASSPAGQTNTIYF. CDR3 bases: TGCGCCAGCAGCCCGGCTGGACAAACAAACACCATATATTTT.

Here the CDR3 reads CASSDSEAGELFF. CDR3 DNA sequence: TGTGCCAGCAGTGACTCTGAGGCCGGGGAGCTGTTTTTT. The gene calls are TRBV6-4 and TRBJ2-2, with D hard to call. The CDR3 has 13 amino acids. From germline, CDR1 is MRHNA and CDR2 SNTAGT. V shed 0 bases and J shed 6 bases, with 5 bases lying between them.